The present entry profiles one T cell receptor beta chain with its context. This sample stems from a study of blood T cell repertoires in COVID-19. Study details: The cDNA or gDNA used as material had been derived from T cells, B-cell-depleted T cells, or PBMCs.

Libraries were prepared by immunoSEQ multiplex PCR; TCRdb keeps only in-frame clonotypes and omits some of them. Of about 160,000 clones in the sample, roughly 87% were seen once. Germline CDR1 reads SGHRS; CDR2 reads YFSETQ. V gave up 0 bases and J gave up 4 bases, with 10 bases separating them. The CDR3 contains 14 residues. This receptor was identified in a woman aged 55-75 years who had recovered from COVID-19. The rearrangement joins TRBV5-1 to TRBJ1-1; D is unresolved. The sample was peripheral blood. In DNA, the CDR3 is TGCGCCAGCAGCTTGGCCGGGGTTGGCACTGAAGCTTTCTTT. Residues: CASSLAGVGTEAFF. The full variable domain, rest sourced from reference TRBV5-1 and TRBJ1-1, is KAGVTQTPRYLIKTRGQQVTLSCSPISGHRSVSWYQQTPGQGLQFLFEYFSETQRNKGNFPGRFSGRQFSNSRSEMNVSTLELGDSALYLCASSLAGVGTEAFFGQGTRLTVV.